Below, 16 T cell receptor beta chains from the same sample are listed, as sequenced in a study of blood T cell repertoires in COVID-19. Sequencing was performed with immunoSEQ multiplex PCR; in TCRdb, only in-frame clones are kept and a portion is missing. In the table there are almost 400,000 clones, 88% of which are singletons. Sequenced input: PBMCs or T cells enriched from blood (not recorded which). The origin of the receptors is a woman in her 30s with acute COVID-19.

The rearrangement uses TRBV14 and TRBJ2-3, with TRBD2 identical over 16 bases. The CDR3 is 19 residues long. V lost 3 bases to trimming and J lost 1 base; unmatched junction nucleotides: 7. Germline-derived CDR1 and CDR2 are SGHDN and FVKESK. The CDR3 region has the DNA TGTGCCAGCAGCCAGGGACTAGCGGGGGGGCGTCTTGGCACAGATACGCAGTATTTT. Amino acid sequence: CASSQGLAGGRLGTDTQYF.

The chain links TRBV15 to TRBJ2-1, with 9 positions matching TRBD2. J was trimmed by 10 bases and V by 3 bases; bases with no gene match: 7. CDR3 length: 14 amino acids. The germline gives CDR1 LNHNV, CDR2 YYDKDF (reference sequence). The CDR3: CATSRGLALAEQFF. For the CDR3, the DNA is TGTGCCACCAGCAGGGGACTAGCTTTGGCAGAGCAGTTCTTC.

V and J are TRBV7-2 and TRBJ1-3, with 7 bases fitting TRBD1. CDR1 and CDR2 from the germline V gene are SGHTA and FQGNSA. V trimming: 3 bases; J trimming: 2 bases; junction bases outside the gene matches: 4. CDR3 length: 15 amino acids. CDR3 coding DNA: TGTGCCAGCAGCTTGTACAGGGGTCCTGGAAACACCATATATTTT. Amino acids: CASSLYRGPGNTIYF. Looking up the rest from reference TRBV7-2 and TRBJ1-3 gives the full variable domain: GAGVSQSPSNKVTEKGKDVELRCDPISGHTALYWYRQSLGQGLEFLIYFQGNSAPDKSGLPSDRFSAERTGGSVSTLTIQRTQQEDSAVYLCASSLYRGPGNTIYFGEGSWLTVV.

V and J are TRBV2 and TRBJ2-2, with 10 bases aligning to TRBD1. V lost 7 bases and J lost 6; bases outside the gene matches: 8. Germline V gene sequence: CDR1 SNHLY, CDR2 FYNNEI. The CDR3 has 15 amino acids. CDR3: CASITDRGRAGELFF. In nucleotides, the CDR3 is TGTGCCAGCATCACCGACAGGGGGCGCGCCGGGGAGCTGTTTTTT. Based on the CDR3 plus reference TRBV2 and TRBJ2-2, the full variable domain is EPEVTQTPSHQVTQMGQEVILRCVPISNHLYFYWYRQILGQKVEFLVSFYNNEISEKSEIFDDQFSVERPDGSNFTLKIRSTKLEDSAMYFCASITDRGRAGELFFGEGSRLTVL.

The chain carries TRBV27 and TRBJ2-2, with D possibly being TRBD2 (7 bases). The CDR3 length is 16 residues. Between the trimmed V and J ends, which lost 7 bases and 0 bases, there was a span of 15 bases. Germline V gene lookup returns CDR1 MNHEY and CDR2 SMNVEV (reference sequence). The CDR3 is CASNSWGGANTGELFF. DNA for the CDR3: TGTGCCAGCAATTCCTGGGGGGGCGCGAACACCGGGGAGCTGTTTTTT.

The chain has TRBV9 and TRBJ2-7; maybe TRBD2 (6 bases). V was shortened by 0 bases and J by 0 bases, with 7 bases between the two germline ends. The CDR3 runs to 14 residues. CDR1 is SGDLS, CDR2 YYNGEE, per germline. CDR3 in DNA: TGTGCCAGCAGCGTAGTGGACTACTCCTACGAGCAGTACTTC. Its protein is CASSVVDYSYEQYF.

The rearrangement uses TRBV19 and TRBJ1-5; 7 nucleotides agree with TRBD1. The trim removed 1 base at V and 6 bases at J, leaving 12 bases unmatched. Germline V lookup: CDR1 LNHDA, CDR2 SQIVND (reference sequence). The CDR3 contains 17 residues. The CDR3 DNA reads as TGTGCCAGTAGTATAGGCCCGACAGGGATGGGGTTTCAGCCCCAGCATTTT. Translating gives CASSIGPTGMGFQPQHF.

V usage is TRBV7-2 and J usage is TRBJ2-1, with a possible D match to TRBD2 (6 bases). Trimming cost V 8 bases and J 0 bases, with 11 bases left between them. The CDR3 is 14 amino acids. CDR1 and CDR2 from the germline V gene are SGHTA and FQGNSA. In DNA form, the CDR3 reads TGTGCCAGCTCTCGGGGGAACTCCTACAATGAGCAGTTCTTC. This sequence encodes CASSRGNSYNEQFF.

In its sample, this clone was seen once. The chain couples TRBV7-9 to TRBJ1-5; D unresolved. This CDR3 is built from 14 residues. Germline values: CDR1 SEHNR, CDR2 FQNEAQ (reference sequence). Trimming took off 3 bases at V and 0 bases at J, with 6 bases between the two ends. CDR3 coding DNA: TGTGCCAGCAGCTTCGAAGCTAGCAATCAGCCCCAGCATTTT. Translating gives CASSFEASNQPQHF.

V usage is TRBV5-1 and J usage is TRBJ2-2, with TRBD2 identical over 10 bases. This CDR3 region has 15 residues. The trim removed 6 bases at V and 3 bases at J, leaving 5 bases unmatched. Germline values: CDR1 SGHRS, CDR2 YFSETQ. The CDR3 loop reads CASKRGGSDTGELFF. The CDR3 DNA reads as TGCGCCAGCAAGCGGGGGGGCTCCGACACCGGGGAGCTGTTTTTT.

This chain joins TRBV24-1 and TRBJ2-5; TRBD1 might be the D (6 bases). V dropped 3 bases and J dropped 1 base, with 17 bases sitting between them. CDR1 KGHDR and CDR2 SFDVKD come from the germline V gene. This CDR3 has 17 amino acids. The CDR3 sequence is CATSDHRAGAFQETQYF. CDR3 coding DNA: TGTGCCACCAGTGATCACCGGGCAGGGGCCTTCCAAGAGACCCAGTACTTC.

The genes are TRBV2 and TRBJ2-7; tentative D call: TRBD2 (5 bases). V shed 4 bases and J shed 4 bases, with 20 bases lying between them. Germline CDR1 and CDR2: SNHLY and FYNNEI. This CDR3 contains 16 residues. Written as DNA, the CDR3 is TGTGCCAGCAGTGTCCCTCCGGCCCCGGGATTATACGAGCAGTACTTC. Translating gives CASSVPPAPGLYEQYF.

The genes are TRBV29-1 and TRBJ2-7; 8 bases align to TRBD1. The J segment lost 4 bases and the V segment lost 0 bases, leaving 5 bases of the junction unmatched. The germline gives CDR1 SQVTM, CDR2 ANQGSEA. The CDR3 length is 14 residues. The CDR3 region is CSVEERTGTYEQYF. The CDR3 DNA reads as TGCAGCGTTGAAGAGAGGACAGGGACTTACGAGCAGTACTTC.

V gene TRBV28 combines with J gene TRBJ1-2; D uncertain. This CDR3 is 13 amino acids long. In germline, CDR1 is MDHEN, CDR2 SYDVKM. V was clipped by 3 bases and J by 8 bases, with 13 bases between them. DNA for the CDR3: TGTGCCAGCAGTTTTACACTCGCGGGGGGCTACACCTTC. Its protein product is CASSFTLAGGYTF.

This chain joins TRBV9 and TRBJ1-2; D is ambiguous. CDR3 length: 13 amino acids. Trimming took off 2 bases at V and 4 bases at J, with 9 bases between the two ends. CDR1 is SGDLS, CDR2 YYNGEE, per germline. Here the CDR3 DNA reads TGTGCCAGCAGCGTGGCAGGCCTCTATGGCTACACCTTC. As protein: CASSVAGLYGYTF.

Notes on this clone: One junction end does not reproduce the germline sequence, and a read error may be involved. The CDR3: CASREGQVVF. The CDR3 DNA is TGTGCCAGCAGGGAGGGACAGGTAGTTTTT. The J gene is TRBJ1-1, the V gene TRBV2; 8 nucleotides match TRBD1. Per the germline V gene, CDR1 is SNHLY and CDR2 is FYNNEI. This CDR3 spans 10 amino acids.